The 20 T cell receptor beta chains below all came from one sample that was sequenced in a study of naive and memory T cell subsets. An equimolar mix of two oligonucleotides served as the beta constant-region primer for TRBC1 and TRBC2. Using its own MiXCR run on the UMI-ligation and nested PCR reads, TCRdb lists one record per CDR3 protein. The table lists around 160,000 distinct CDR3 sequences, about a sixth of them singletons, with more than 0.13% in the top ten. The sequenced material came from naive CD4+ T cells from blood. These receptors all come from a human donor in good health.

This clonotype was observed a few times. The genes are TRBV18 and TRBJ2-2, with D unclear. V was trimmed by 5 bases and J by 7 bases, leaving 14 bases between them. The CDR3 length is 14 residues. Germline V gene data show CDR1 as KGHSH and CDR2 as LQKENI. This CDR3 is CASSDTTGSGELFF. As DNA, the CDR3 is TGTGCCAGCTCAGACACCACGGGCAGCGGGGAGCTGTTTTTT.

The chain recombines TRBV5-1 with TRBJ1-5; 7 bases agree with TRBD1. The germline CDR1 and CDR2 sequences are SGHRS and YFSETQ. V lost 1 base and J lost 6; bases outside the gene matches: 7. The CDR3 extends over 15 amino acids. The CDR3 spells CASSLSAGGTQPQHF. CDR3 in DNA: TGCGCCAGCAGCTTGTCGGCAGGGGGGACTCAGCCCCAGCATTTT.

The chain recombines TRBV20-1 with TRBJ2-4, with 9 bases aligning to TRBD1. Trimming cost V 4 bases and J 9 bases; bases outside gene matches: 16. Germline lookup yields CDR1 DFQATT and CDR2 SNEGSKA (reference sequence). This CDR3 has 16 amino acids. The CDR3: CSATRPGQGLFGIQYF. Written as DNA, the CDR3 is TGCAGTGCTACTCGACCGGGACAGGGTTTGTTTGGCATTCAGTACTTC.

This clonotype was observed a few times. V is TRBV5-1 and J is TRBJ2-1, with D perhaps TRBD1 (7 bases). The CDR3 covers 15 residues. Germline assignment: CDR1 SGHRS and CDR2 YFSETQ. Trimming shortened V by 2 bases and J by 4 bases, and 13 bases separated the two germline ends. The CDR3 DNA reads as TGCGCCAGCAGCTTCGCGGGACAGAGTTACAATGAGCAGTTCTTC. Translation gives CASSFAGQSYNEQFF.

The V and J genes are TRBV23-1 and TRBJ2-2; D is possibly TRBD2 (5 bases). TRBV23-1 is an ORF, and what it does is uncertain. This CDR3 comprises 16 residues. Trimming pared 10 bases from V and 5 bases from J, leaving 23 bases between. The DNA for the CDR3 is TGCGCCACCAACCCCCTGGGCGGGTACCCTACCGGGGAGCTGTTTTTT. This codes for CATNPLGGYPTGELFF.

This clonotype was observed a few times. V usage is TRBV28 and J usage is TRBJ2-1, with D perhaps matching TRBD2 (6 bases). V lost 6 bases, J lost 4 bases, and 16 bases lay in between. This CDR3 comprises 15 residues. Germline V gives CDR1 MDHEN, CDR2 SYDVKM. As DNA, the CDR3 is TGTGCCAGCAGCTCACCGGGACTCCCGTACAATGAGCAGTTCTTC. Encoded protein: CASSSPGLPYNEQFF.

The table lists this clonotype with a few counts. The chain carries TRBV7-9 and TRBJ2-2, with a weak D call TRBD2 (5 bases). Trimming stripped 4 bases from V and 5 bases from J, with 14 bases between. CDR3 length: 15 residues. Germline lookup yields CDR1 SEHNR and CDR2 FQNEAQ (reference sequence). The CDR3 DNA follows: TGTGCCAGCAGCTCCGCCCTGGGCGGGACCGGGGAGCTGTTTTTT. Protein: CASSSALGGTGELFF.

The DNA for the CDR3 is TGCAGCGGGGGACAGTCGAACACTGAAGCTTTCTTT. Translation gives CSGGQSNTEAFF. This rearrangement joins TRBV29-1 to TRBJ1-1, with TRBD1 identical over 7 bases. CDR3 length: 12 residues. CDR1 and CDR2 (germline): SQVTM, ANQGSEA. The trim removed 7 bases at V and 1 base at J, leaving 3 bases unmatched.

This clonotype was counted only a few times. The rearrangement links TRBV2 to TRBJ2-5; tentatively, D is TRBD1 (5 bases). In germline, CDR1 is SNHLY, CDR2 FYNNEI. Trimming removed 7 bases at V and 1 base at J, with 13 bases between. This CDR3 has 14 amino acids. CDR3 DNA: TGTGCCAGCAATCGAAGGGGCCCCCAAGAGACCCAGTACTTC. The encoded protein is CASNRRGPQETQYF.

This chain connects TRBV19 to TRBJ1-5; D remains unclear. The germline gives CDR1 LNHDA, CDR2 SQIVND (reference sequence). This CDR3 is built from 13 residues. V dropped 4 bases and J dropped 7 bases, with 11 bases sitting between them. The CDR3 protein is CASSTGPIQPQHF. CDR3 coding DNA: TGTGCCAGTAGTACAGGCCCGATCCAGCCCCAGCATTTT.

This clonotype appeared a few times. The rearrangement links TRBV3-1 to TRBJ2-3, with a tentative D call TRBD1 (6 bases). Trimming took off 1 base at V and 6 bases at J, with 14 bases between the two ends. Germline V CDR1 and CDR2: LGHDT, YNNKEL (reference sequence). The CDR3 is 15 amino acids. The CDR3 is CASSQAPTRGDTQYF. CDR3 coding DNA: TGTGCCAGCAGCCAAGCACCAACCAGGGGCGATACGCAGTATTTT.

The chain recombines TRBV7-9 with TRBJ2-3; D gene uncertain. The germline V gene encodes CDR1 SEHNR and CDR2 FQNEAQ (reference sequence). The length of the CDR3 is 12 residues. Trimming cost V 7 bases and J 2 bases, with 7 bases left between them. CDR3 DNA sequence: TGTGCCAGCAATGGCTTCACAGATACGCAGTATTTT. Amino acid sequence: CASNGFTDTQYF.

The rearrangement joins TRBV5-1 to TRBJ2-2; 9 bases align to TRBD2. V shed 0 bases and J 4 bases; nucleotides not matched to a gene: 4. This CDR3 has 16 residues. The germline V gene has CDR1 SGHRS and CDR2 YFSETQ. In DNA, the CDR3 is TGCGCCAGCAGCTTGGTTAGCGGGAGCCCCACCGGGGAGCTGTTTTTT. Protein product: CASSLVSGSPTGELFF.

A few counts support this clonotype. The chain combines TRBV28 with TRBJ2-1; 10 nucleotides match TRBD1. Losses at the gene ends were 5 bases for V and 5 bases for J; bases not matched to a gene: 6. This CDR3 is 15 amino acids long. In germline, CDR1 is MDHEN, CDR2 SYDVKM. The CDR3 DNA sequence: TGTGCCAGCAGTACCCCGGGACAGGGGAACAATGAGCAGTTCTTC. Translation: CASSTPGQGNNEQFF. Full variable domain (outside the CDR3, taken from reference TRBV28 and TRBJ2-1): DVKVTQSSRYLVKRTGEKVFLECVQDMDHENMFWYRQDPGLGLRLIYFSYDVKMKEKGDIPEGYSVSREKKERFSLILESASTNQTSMYLCASSTPGQGNNEQFFGPGTRLTVL.

This clonotype was observed a handful of times. The chain couples TRBV7-6 to TRBJ2-2; possibly TRBD2 for D (6 bases). Trimming took 1 base from V and 2 from J, leaving 11 bases between them. CDR3 length: 16 residues. From germline, CDR1 is SGHVS and CDR2 FNYEAQ. CDR3 amino acids: CASSLGAGTNTGELFF. CDR3 bases: TGTGCCAGCAGCTTAGGGGCGGGGACCAACACCGGGGAGCTGTTTTTT. The full variable domain, its missing parts supplied by reference TRBV7-6 and TRBJ2-2, is GAGVSQSPRYKVTKRGQDVALRCDPISGHVSLYWYRQALGQGPEFLTYFNYEAQQDKSGLPNDRFSAERPEGSISTLTIQRTEQRDSAMYRCASSLGAGTNTGELFFGEGSRLTVL.

The rearrangement joins TRBV25-1 to TRBJ1-1, with a tentative D call TRBD1 (6 bases). Trimming removed 3 bases from V and 4 bases from J, with 15 bases in between. This CDR3 has 15 residues. Germline values: CDR1 MGHDK, CDR2 SYGVNS. The CDR3 loop is CASSDLNRAGTEAFF. The CDR3, as DNA: TGTGCCAGCAGTGATCTAAACAGGGCCGGCACTGAAGCTTTCTTT.

The gene calls are TRBV29-1 and TRBJ2-5; 9 bases are a match to TRBD2. Trimming took 4 bases from V and 5 from J; bases not matched to a gene: 14. CDR3 length equals 16 residues. Germline CDR1 is SQVTM and CDR2 is ANQGSEA. CDR3 bases: TGCAGCGTTGCGGGGCATAGCGGGAGCTCCGGGGAGACCCAGTACTTC. Residues: CSVAGHSGSSGETQYF.

This clonotype occurred a few times. This chain joins TRBV27 and TRBJ2-1, with a weak D call TRBD2 (5 bases). CDR1 is MNHEY and CDR2 is SMNVEV in the germline V gene (reference sequence). This CDR3 has 13 residues. Between the trimmed V and J ends, which lost 6 bases and 5 bases, there was a span of 11 bases. DNA of the CDR3: TGTGCCAGCAGACCGGAGGAAAACAATGAGCAGTTCTTC. Translation gives CASRPEENNEQFF.

CDR3 nucleotide sequence: TGTGCCTGGAAGTTGATAGGGACCGGGGAGCTGTTTTTT. It translates to CAWKLIGTGELFF. This chain joins TRBV30 and TRBJ2-2; D gene ambiguous. Trimming removed 4 bases at V and 5 bases at J, with 11 bases between. CDR1 and CDR2 from the germline V gene are GTSNPN and SVGIG (reference sequence). The CDR3 loop spans 13 amino acids.

This chain links TRBV20-1 with TRBJ1-6; D remains ambiguous. The CDR3 sequence is 12 residues long. V was clipped by 1 base and J by 6 bases, with 4 bases between them. Germline V gene lookup returns CDR1 DFQATT and CDR2 SNEGSKA (reference sequence). The CDR3 region has the DNA TGCAGTGCTAGAGCCGGTAATTCACCCCTCCACTTT. It is translated as CSARAGNSPLHF.